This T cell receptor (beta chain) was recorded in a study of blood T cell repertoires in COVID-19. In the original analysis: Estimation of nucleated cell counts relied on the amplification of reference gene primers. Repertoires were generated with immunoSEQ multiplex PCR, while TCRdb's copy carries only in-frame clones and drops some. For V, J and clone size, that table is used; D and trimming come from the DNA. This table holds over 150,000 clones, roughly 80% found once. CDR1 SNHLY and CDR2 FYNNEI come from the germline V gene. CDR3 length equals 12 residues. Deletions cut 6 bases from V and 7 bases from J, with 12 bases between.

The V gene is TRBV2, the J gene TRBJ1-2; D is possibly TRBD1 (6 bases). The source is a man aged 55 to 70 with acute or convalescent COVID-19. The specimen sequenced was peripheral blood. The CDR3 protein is CASSPTGGGYTF. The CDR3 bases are TGTGCCAGCAGCCCGACAGGAGGTGGCTACACCTTC.